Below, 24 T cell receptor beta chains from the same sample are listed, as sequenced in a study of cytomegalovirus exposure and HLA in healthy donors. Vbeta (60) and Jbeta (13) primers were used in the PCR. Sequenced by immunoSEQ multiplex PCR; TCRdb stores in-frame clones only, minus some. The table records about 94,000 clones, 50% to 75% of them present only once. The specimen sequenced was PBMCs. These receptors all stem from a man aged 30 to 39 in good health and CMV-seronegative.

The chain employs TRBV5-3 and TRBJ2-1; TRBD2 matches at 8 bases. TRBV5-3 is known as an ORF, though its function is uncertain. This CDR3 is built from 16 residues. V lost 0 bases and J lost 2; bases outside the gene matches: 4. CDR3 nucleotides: TGTGCCAGAAGCTTGGCAAGCGGGAGCGCCTACAATGAGCAGTTCTTC. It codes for CARSLASGSAYNEQFF.

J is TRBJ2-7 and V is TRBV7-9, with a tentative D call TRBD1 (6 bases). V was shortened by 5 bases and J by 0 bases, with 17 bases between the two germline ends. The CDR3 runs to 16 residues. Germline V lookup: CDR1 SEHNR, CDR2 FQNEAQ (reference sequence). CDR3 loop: CASSNWDTRSSYEQYF. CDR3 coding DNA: TGTGCCAGCAGCAATTGGGACACCAGGAGCTCCTACGAGCAGTACTTC.

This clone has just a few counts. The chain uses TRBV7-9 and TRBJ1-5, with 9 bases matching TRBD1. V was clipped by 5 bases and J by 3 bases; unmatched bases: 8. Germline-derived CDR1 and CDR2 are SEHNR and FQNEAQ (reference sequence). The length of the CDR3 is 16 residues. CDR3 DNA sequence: TGTGCCAGCAGCAACCGGGACAGGGATCCCAATCAGCCCCAGCATTTT. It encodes CASSNRDRDPNQPQHF.

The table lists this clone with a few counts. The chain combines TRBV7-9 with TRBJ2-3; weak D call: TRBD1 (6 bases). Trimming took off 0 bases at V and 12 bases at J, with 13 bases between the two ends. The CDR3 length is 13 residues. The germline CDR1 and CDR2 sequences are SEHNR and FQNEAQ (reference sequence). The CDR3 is CASSLAGAQHQYF. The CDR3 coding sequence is TGTGCCAGCAGCTTAGCGGGGGCCCAGCATCAGTATTTT. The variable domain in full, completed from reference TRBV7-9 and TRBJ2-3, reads DTGVSQNPRHKITKRGQNVTFRCDPISEHNRLYWYRQTLGQGPEFLTYFQNEAQLEKSRLLSDRFSAERPKGSFSTLEIQRTEQGDSAMYLCASSLAGAQHQYFGPGTRLTVL.

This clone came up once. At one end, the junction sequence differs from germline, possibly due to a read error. CDR3 sequence: CASSYSSSSERYF. The CDR3 nucleotides read TGTGCCAGCAGTTACTCTTCTAGTAGCGAGCGGTACTTC. The chain couples TRBV6-5 to TRBJ2-7, with D tentatively TRBD2 (5 bases). The CDR3 is 13 amino acids. CDR1 and CDR2 (germline): MNHEY, SVGAGI.

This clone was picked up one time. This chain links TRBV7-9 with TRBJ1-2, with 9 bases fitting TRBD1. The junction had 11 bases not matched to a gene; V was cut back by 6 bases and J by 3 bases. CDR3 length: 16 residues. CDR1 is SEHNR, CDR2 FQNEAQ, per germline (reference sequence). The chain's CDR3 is CASSPTGGWFDYGYTF. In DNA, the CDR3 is TGTGCCAGCAGTCCCACAGGGGGCTGGTTTGACTATGGCTACACCTTC.

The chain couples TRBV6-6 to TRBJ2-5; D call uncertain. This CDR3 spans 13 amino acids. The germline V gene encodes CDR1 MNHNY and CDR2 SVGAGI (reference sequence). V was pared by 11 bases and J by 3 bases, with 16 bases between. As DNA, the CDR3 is TGTGCCTTTAACCCCAGTCATAAAGAGACCCAGTACTTC. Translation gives CAFNPSHKETQYF.

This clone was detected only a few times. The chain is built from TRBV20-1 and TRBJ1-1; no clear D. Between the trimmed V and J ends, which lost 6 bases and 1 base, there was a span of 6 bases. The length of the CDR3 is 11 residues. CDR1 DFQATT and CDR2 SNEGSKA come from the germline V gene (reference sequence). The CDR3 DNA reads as TGCAGTGCGGCAACGAACACTGAAGCTTTCTTT. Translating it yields CSAATNTEAFF.

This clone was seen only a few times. The CDR3 here is CASSIDRGFDQPQHF. DNA for the CDR3: TGTGCCAGTAGTATCGACAGGGGGTTCGATCAGCCCCAGCATTTT. The chain links TRBV19 to TRBJ1-5, with 9 bases that match TRBD1. After removal of 3 bases from V and 5 bases from J, the junction contained 5 bases not matched to a gene. The CDR3 has 15 amino acids. CDR1 is LNHDA, CDR2 SQIVND, per germline (reference sequence).

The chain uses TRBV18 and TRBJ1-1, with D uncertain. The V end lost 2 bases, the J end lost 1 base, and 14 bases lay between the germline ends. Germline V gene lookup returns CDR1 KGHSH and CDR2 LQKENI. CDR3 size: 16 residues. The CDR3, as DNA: TGTGCCAGCTCACCATCGCGGCTAGGAGCGAACACTGAAGCTTTCTTT. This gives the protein CASSPSRLGANTEAFF.

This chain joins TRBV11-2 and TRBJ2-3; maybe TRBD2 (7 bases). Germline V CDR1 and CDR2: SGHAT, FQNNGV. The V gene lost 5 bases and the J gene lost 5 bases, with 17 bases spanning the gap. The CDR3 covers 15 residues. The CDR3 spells CASSPRGGLRDTQYF. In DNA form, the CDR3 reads TGTGCCAGCAGCCCTAGGGGGGGGCTTAGAGATACGCAGTATTTT.

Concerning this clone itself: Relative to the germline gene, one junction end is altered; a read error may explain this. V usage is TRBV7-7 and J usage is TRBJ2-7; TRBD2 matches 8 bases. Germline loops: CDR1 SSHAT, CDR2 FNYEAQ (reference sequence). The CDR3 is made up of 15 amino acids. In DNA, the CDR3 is TGTGCTAGCAGCTTAGGCGCGGGGGGATTATACGAGCAGTACTTC. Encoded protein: CASSLGAGGLYEQYF.

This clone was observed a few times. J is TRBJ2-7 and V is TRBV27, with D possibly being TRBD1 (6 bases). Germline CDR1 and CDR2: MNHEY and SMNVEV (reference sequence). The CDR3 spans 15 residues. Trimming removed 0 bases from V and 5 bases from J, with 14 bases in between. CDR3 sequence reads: CASSLSGQGFDEQYF. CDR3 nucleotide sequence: TGTGCCAGCAGTTTATCCGGCCAGGGGTTCGACGAGCAGTACTTC.

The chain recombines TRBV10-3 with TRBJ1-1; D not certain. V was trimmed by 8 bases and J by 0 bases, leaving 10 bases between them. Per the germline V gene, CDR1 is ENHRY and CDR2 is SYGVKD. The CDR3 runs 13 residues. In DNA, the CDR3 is TGTGCCATCTCCGGGGTACTGAACACTGAAGCTTTCTTT. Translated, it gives CAISGVLNTEAFF.

DNA of the CDR3: TGTGCCAGCAGCTTACGAACAGGGCTGAGCACTGAAGCTTTCTTT. It specifies CASSLRTGLSTEAFF. V gene TRBV7-8 combines with J gene TRBJ1-1, with D possibly matching TRBD1 (6 bases). Germline CDR1 reads SGHVS; CDR2 reads FQNEAQ. V was shortened by 2 bases and J by 4 bases, with 14 bases between the two germline ends. The CDR3 totals 15 residues. Supplemented by reference TRBV7-8 and TRBJ1-1, the full variable domain reads GAGVSQSPRYKVAKRGQDVALRCDPISGHVSLFWYQQALGQGPEFLTYFQNEAQLDKSGLPSDRFFAERPEGSVSTLKIQRTQQEDSAVYLCASSLRTGLSTEAFFGQGTRLTVV.

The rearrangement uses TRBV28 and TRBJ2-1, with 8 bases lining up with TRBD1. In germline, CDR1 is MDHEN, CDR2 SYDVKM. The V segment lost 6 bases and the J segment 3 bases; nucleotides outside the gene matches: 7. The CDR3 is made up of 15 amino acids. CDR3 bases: TGTGCCAGCAGCTCAGGGGGCTCCTACTACAATGAGCAGTTCTTC. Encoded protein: CASSSGGSYYNEQFF.

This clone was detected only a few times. The CDR3 region is CASSTGQLGETQYF. CDR3 DNA: TGTGCCAGCAGCACCGGACAGCTTGGAGAGACCCAGTACTTC. The chain uses TRBV5-4 and TRBJ2-5; possibly TRBD1 for D (6 bases). Trimming removed 4 bases at V and 4 bases at J, with 14 bases between. The CDR3 consists of 14 residues. Germline V gene data show CDR1 as SGHNT and CDR2 as YYREEE (reference sequence). Full variable domain (rest looked up from reference TRBV5-4 and TRBJ2-5): ETGVTQSPTHLIKTRGQQVTLRCSSQSGHNTVSWYQQALGQGPQFIFQYYREEENGRGNFPPRFSGLQFPNYSSELNVNALELDDSALYLCASSTGQLGETQYFGPGTRLLVL.

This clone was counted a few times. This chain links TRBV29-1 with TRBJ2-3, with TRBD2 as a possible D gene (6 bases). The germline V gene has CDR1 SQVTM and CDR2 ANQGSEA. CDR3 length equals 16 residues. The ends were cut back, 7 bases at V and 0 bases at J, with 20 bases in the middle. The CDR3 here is CSAEPSAGTSTDTQYF. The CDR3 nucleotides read TGCAGCGCCGAGCCCTCGGCGGGAACTAGCACAGATACGCAGTATTTT.

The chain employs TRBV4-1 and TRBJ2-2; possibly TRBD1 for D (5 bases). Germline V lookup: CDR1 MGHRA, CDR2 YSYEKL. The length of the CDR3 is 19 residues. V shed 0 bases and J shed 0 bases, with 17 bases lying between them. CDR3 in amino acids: CASSQDKGMTGANTGELFF. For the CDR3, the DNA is TGCGCCAGCAGCCAAGATAAGGGGATGACGGGCGCGAACACCGGGGAGCTGTTTTTT.

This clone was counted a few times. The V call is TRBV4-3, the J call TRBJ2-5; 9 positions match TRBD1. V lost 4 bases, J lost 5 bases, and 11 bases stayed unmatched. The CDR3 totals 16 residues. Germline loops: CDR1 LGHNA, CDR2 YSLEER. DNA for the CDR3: TGCGCCAGCAGCCGGAGCGGGGACAGGGCGTTGGAGACCCAGTACTTC. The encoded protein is CASSRSGDRALETQYF.

The CDR3 loop reads CASSESGRGTDTQYF. Here the CDR3 DNA reads TGCGCCAGCAGTGAGTCAGGACGGGGGACAGATACGCAGTATTTT. This rearrangement joins TRBV10-1 to TRBJ2-3, with D maybe TRBD2 (6 bases). This CDR3 has 15 amino acids. The germline V gene encodes CDR1 WNHNN and CDR2 SYGVQD (reference sequence). The germline V and J ends were trimmed by 0 bases and 3 bases, with 10 bases remaining between them.

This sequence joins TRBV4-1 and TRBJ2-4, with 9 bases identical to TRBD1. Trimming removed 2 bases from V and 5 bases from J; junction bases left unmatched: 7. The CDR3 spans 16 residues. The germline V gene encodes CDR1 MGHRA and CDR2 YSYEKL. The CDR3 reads CASSQLSGQGENIQYF. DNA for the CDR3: TGCGCCAGCAGCCAACTCTCGGGACAGGGCGAAAACATTCAGTACTTC.

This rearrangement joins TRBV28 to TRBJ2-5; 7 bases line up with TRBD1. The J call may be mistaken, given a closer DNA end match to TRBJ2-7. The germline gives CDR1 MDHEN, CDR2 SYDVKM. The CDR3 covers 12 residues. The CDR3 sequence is CASRVGQYEQYF. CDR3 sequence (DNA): TGTGCCAGCAGGGTGGGACAGTACGAGCAGTACTTC.

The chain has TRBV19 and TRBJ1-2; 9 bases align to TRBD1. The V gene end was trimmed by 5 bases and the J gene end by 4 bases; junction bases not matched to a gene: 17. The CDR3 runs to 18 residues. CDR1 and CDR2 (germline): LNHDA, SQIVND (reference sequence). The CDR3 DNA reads TGTGCCAGTAGTCCCCGGACAGGGGACGTAGGTGGGGTCTATGGCTACACCTTC. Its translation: CASSPRTGDVGGVYGYTF.